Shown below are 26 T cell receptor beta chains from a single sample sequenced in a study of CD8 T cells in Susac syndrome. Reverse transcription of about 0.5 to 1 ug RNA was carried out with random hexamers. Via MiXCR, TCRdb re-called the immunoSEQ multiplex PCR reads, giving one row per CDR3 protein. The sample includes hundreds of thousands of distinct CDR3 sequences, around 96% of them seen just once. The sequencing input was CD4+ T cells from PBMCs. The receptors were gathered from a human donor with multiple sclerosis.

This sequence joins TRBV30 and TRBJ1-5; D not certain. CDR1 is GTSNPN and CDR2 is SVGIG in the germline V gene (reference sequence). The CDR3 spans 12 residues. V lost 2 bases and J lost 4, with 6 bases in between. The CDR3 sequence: CAWSPQNQPQHF. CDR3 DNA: TGTGCCTGGAGTCCTCAAAATCAGCCCCAGCATTTT. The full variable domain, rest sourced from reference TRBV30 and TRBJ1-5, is SQTIHQWPATLVQPVGSPLSLECTVEGTSNPNLYWYRQAAGRGLQLLFYSVGIGQISSEVPQNLSASRPQDRQFILSSKKLLLSDSGFYLCAWSPQNQPQHFGDGTRLSIL.

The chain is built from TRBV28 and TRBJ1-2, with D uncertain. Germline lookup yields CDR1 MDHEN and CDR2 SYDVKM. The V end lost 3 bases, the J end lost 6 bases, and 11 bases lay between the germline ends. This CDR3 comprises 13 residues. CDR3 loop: CASSFGDQNGYTF. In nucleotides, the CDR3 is TGTGCCAGCAGTTTTGGAGATCAAAATGGCTACACCTTC.

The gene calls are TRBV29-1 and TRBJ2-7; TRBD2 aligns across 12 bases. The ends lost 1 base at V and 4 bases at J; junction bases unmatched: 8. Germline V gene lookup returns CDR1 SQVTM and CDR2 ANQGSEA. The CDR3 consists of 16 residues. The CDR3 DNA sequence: TGCAGCGTTGAAGGACTAGCGGGAGAAGGACTATACGAGCAGTACTTC. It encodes CSVEGLAGEGLYEQYF.

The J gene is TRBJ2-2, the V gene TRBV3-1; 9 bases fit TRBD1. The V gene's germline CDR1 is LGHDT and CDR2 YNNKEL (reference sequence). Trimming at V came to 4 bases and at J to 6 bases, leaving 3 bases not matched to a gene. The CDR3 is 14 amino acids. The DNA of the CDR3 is TGTGCCAGCAGCCCACAGGGGGCTGCCGGGGAGCTGTTTTTT. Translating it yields CASSPQGAAGELFF.

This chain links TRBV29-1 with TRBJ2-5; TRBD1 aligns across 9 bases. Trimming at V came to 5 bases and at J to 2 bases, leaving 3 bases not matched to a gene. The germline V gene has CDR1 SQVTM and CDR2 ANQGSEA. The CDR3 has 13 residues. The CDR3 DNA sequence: TGCAGCGTTACGGGGACAGGGCAAGAGACCCAGTACTTC. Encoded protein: CSVTGTGQETQYF. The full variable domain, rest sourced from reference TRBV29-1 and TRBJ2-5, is SAVISQKPSRDICQRGTSLTIQCQVDSQVTMMFWYRQQPGQSLTLIATANQGSEATYESGFVIDKFPISRPNLTFSTLTVSNMSPEDSSIYLCSVTGTGQETQYFGPGTRLLVL.

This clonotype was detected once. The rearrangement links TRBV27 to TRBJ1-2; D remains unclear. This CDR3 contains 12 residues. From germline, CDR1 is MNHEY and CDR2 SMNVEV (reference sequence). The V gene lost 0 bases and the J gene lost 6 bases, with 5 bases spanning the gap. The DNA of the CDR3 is TGTGCCAGCAGTTTATCAGGGCATGGCTACACCTTC. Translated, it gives CASSLSGHGYTF.

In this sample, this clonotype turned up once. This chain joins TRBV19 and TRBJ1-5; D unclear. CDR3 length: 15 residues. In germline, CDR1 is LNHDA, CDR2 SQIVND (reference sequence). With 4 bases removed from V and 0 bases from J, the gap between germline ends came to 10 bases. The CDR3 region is CASSTGRHSNQPQHF. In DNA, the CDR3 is TGTGCCAGTAGTACCGGACGGCATAGCAATCAGCCCCAGCATTTT.

The CDR3 bases are TGTGCCTGCCAGGTCGGGGTGATCATGAACACTGAAGCTTTCTTT. Protein sequence: CACQVGVIMNTEAFF. The gene calls are TRBV30 and TRBJ1-1; D remains ambiguous. This CDR3 comprises 15 residues. The germline V and J ends were trimmed by 6 bases and 0 bases, with 17 bases remaining between them. Per the germline V gene, CDR1 is GTSNPN and CDR2 is SVGIG (reference sequence).

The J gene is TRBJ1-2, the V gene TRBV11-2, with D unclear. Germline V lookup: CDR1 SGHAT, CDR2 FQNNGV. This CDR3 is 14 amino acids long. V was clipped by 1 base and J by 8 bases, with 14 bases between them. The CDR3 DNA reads TGTGCCAGCAGCTTAGTTCGGGGTTTTTGGGGCTACACCTTC. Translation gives CASSLVRGFWGYTF.

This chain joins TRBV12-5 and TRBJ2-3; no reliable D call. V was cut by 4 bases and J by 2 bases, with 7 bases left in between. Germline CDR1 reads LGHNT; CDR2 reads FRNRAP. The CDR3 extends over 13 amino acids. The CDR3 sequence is CASGSTVTDTQYF. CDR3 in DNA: TGTGCTAGTGGTTCCACGGTCACAGATACGCAGTATTTT.

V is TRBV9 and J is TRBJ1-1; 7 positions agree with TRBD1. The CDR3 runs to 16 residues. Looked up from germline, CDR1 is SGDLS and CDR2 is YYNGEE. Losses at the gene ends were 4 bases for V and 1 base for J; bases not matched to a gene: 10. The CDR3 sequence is CASSPQVGTENTEAFF. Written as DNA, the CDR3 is TGTGCCAGCAGCCCCCAGGTGGGGACAGAGAACACTGAAGCTTTCTTT. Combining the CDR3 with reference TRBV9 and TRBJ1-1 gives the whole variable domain DSGVTQTPKHLITATGQRVTLRCSPRSGDLSVYWYQQSLDQGLQFLIQYYNGEERAKGNILERFSAQQFPDLHSELNLSSLELGDSALYFCASSPQVGTENTEAFFGQGTRLTVV.

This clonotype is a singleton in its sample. CDR3 sequence (DNA): TGTGCCAGCAGCTTAGGGACTACCTCGAACACCGGGGAGCTGTTTTTT. This gives the protein CASSLGTTSNTGELFF. The V gene is TRBV5-6, the J gene TRBJ2-2; TRBD2 matches at 7 bases. This CDR3 is 16 amino acids long. V was pared by 2 bases and J by 0 bases, with 4 bases of the junction left unmatched. Germline lookup yields CDR1 SGHDT and CDR2 YYEEEE. Drawing the rest from reference TRBV5-6 and TRBJ2-2, the complete variable domain is DAGVTQSPTHLIKTRGQQVTLRCSPKSGHDTVSWYQQALGQGPQFIFQYYEEEERQRGNFPDRFSGHQFPNYSSELNVNALLLGDSALYLCASSLGTTSNTGELFFGEGSRLTVL.

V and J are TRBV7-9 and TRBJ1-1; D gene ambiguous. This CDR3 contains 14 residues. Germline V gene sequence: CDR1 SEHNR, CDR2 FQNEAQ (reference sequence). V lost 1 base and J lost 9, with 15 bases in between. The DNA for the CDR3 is TGTGCCAGCAGCTTAGACGGAGACCTAGGAAAAGCTTTCTTT. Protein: CASSLDGDLGKAFF.

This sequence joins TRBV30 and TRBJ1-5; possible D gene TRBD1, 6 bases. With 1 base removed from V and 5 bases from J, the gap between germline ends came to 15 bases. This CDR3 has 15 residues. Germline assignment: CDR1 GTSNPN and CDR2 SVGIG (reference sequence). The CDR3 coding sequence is TGTGCCTGGAGTGGACAGGAGGAATTATATCAGCCCCAGCATTTT. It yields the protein CAWSGQEELYQPQHF.

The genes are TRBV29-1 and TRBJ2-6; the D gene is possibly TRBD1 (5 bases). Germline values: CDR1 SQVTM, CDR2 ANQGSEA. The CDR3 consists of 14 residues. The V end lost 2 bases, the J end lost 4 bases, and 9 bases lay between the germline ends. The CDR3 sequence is CSVEQGSGANVLTF. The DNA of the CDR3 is TGCAGCGTTGAACAGGGTTCCGGGGCCAACGTCCTGACTTTC.

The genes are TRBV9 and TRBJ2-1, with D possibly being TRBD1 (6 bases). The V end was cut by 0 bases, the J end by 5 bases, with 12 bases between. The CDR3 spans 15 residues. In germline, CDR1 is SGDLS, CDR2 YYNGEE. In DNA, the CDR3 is TGTGCCAGCAGCGTAGGTACAGGGCATGACAATGAGCAGTTCTTC. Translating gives CASSVGTGHDNEQFF. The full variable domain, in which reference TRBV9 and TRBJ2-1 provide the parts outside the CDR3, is DSGVTQTPKHLITATGQRVTLRCSPRSGDLSVYWYQQSLDQGLQFLIQYYNGEERAKGNILERFSAQQFPDLHSELNLSSLELGDSALYFCASSVGTGHDNEQFFGPGTRLTVL.

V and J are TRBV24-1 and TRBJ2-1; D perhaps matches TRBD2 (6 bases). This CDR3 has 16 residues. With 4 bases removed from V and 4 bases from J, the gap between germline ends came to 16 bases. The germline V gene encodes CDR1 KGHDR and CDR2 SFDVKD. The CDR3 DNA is TGTGCCACCAGTGACACGGGGACTTCCCGATACAATGAGCAGTTCTTC. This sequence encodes CATSDTGTSRYNEQFF.

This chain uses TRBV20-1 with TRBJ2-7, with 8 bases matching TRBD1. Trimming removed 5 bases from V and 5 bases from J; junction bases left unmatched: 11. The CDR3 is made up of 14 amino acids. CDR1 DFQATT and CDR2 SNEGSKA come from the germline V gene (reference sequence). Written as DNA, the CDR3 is TGCAGTGCTCCCGACGGACAGGGAAACGACGAGCAGTACTTC. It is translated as CSAPDGQGNDEQYF.

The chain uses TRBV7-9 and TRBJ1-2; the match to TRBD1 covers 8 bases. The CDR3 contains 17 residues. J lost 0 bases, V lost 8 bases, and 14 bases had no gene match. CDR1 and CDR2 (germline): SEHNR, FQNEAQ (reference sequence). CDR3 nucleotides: TGTGCCAGCGGATTTCGGTGGGGCAGGGGGCCTAACTATGGCTACACCTTC. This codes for CASGFRWGRGPNYGYTF.

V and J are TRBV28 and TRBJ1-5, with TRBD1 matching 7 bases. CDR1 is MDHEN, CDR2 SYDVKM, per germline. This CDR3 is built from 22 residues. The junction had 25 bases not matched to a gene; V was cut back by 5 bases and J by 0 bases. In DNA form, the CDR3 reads TGTGCCAGCAGTGCTAGGCGCTTGGGGCGGCAGGGGGATTTTGGTAGCAATCAGCCCCAGCATTTT. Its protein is CASSARRLGRQGDFGSNQPQHF.

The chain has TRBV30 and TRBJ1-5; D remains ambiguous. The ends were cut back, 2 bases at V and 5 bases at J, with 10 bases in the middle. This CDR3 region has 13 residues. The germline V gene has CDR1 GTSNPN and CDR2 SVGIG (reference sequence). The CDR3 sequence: CAWSKGGDQPQHF. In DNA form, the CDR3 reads TGTGCCTGGAGTAAAGGAGGTGATCAGCCCCAGCATTTT.

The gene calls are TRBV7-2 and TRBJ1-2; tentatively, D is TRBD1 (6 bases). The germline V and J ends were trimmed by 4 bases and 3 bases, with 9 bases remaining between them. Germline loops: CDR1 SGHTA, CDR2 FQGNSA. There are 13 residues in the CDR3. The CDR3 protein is CASSYYRDYGYTF. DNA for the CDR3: TGTGCCAGCAGCTACTACAGGGACTATGGCTACACCTTC.

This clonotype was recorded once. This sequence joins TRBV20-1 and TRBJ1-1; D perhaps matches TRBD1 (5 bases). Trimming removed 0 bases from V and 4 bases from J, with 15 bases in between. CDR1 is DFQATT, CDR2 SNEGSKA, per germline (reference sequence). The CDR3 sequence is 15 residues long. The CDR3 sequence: CSARDKDAGGTEAFF. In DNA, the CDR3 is TGCAGTGCTAGAGATAAGGACGCGGGGGGCACTGAAGCTTTCTTT.

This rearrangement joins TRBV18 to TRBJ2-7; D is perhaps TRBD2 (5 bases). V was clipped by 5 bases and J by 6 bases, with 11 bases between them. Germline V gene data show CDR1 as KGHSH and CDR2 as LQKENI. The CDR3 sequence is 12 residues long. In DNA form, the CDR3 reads TGTGCCAGCTCAGGAGAGGGCGGCGAGCAGTACTTC. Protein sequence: CASSGEGGEQYF.

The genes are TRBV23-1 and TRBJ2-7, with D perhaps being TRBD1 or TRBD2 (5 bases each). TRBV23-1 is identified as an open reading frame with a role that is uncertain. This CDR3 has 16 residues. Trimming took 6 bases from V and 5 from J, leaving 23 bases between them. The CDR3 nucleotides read TGCGCCAGCAGGACAGATAGCGCCCGGACGGGGCACGAGCAGTACTTC. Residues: CASRTDSARTGHEQYF.

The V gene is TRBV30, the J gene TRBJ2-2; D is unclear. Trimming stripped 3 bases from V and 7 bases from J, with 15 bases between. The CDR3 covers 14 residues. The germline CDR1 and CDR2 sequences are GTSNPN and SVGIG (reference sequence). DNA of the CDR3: TGTGCCTGGAGGCCCGAGCTAGTCAGCGGGGAGCTGTTTTTT. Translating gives CAWRPELVSGELFF.